The sequence of this TCR beta chain was determined in a study of cytomegalovirus exposure and HLA in healthy donors (TCRdb year 2017). Study-wide context: According to an earlier analysis of 587 of the donors, some 180 million T cells yielded 117 million unique TCR beta sequences and approximately 300 Gb of sequence data. An early release that covered about 640 HLA-typed donors contained approximately 320 gigabases of sequencing data and 75 million to 100 million unique TCR sequences. Of the approximately 400 genotyped donors, about 84% fell in the genetic ancestry cluster associated with self-reported Caucasian donors. The study aimed to test whether signatures of past pathogen exposure could be identified by cataloging public T cell receptors. The study used immunosequencing to profile the T cell repertoires of several hundred subjects and linked those repertoires to cytomegalovirus serostatus. Besides the first cohort of 666 subjects, a separate validation cohort made up of 90 to 150 different subjects was used. To predict cytomegalovirus infection status, the study brought together high-throughput TCR immunosequencing, statistical association of individual TCRs with disease status, and machine learning. A later analysis re-examined previously published TCR beta repertoires from around 670 donors and added high-resolution HLA genotyping to investigate patterns of TCR occurrence. Rather than using new phenotypic data, the later analysis identified candidate immune exposures from TCR beta sequences and from how often those sequences occurred across donors. An earlier analysis of 587 of the donors applied high-throughput TCR beta sequencing to assess whether each TCR beta V gene segment acted as functional or pseudogenic. Donor age, sex, ethnicity and CMV serostatus were compiled alongside the repertoire data. A later genetic analysis used genome-wide SNP genotypes for about 65% of the 666 donors, treating that subset as a discovery cohort. Every discovery cohort repertoire had been produced on one sequencing platform. HLA typing covered class I and class II loci at four-digit resolution. The number of typed donors differed by locus: roughly 629-630 for A, B, C, DRB1 and DQB1; approximately 520 for DQA1; 600 to 610 for DPA1; and around 490 for DPB1. Because of strong linkage in the cohort, a handful of DR-DQ haplotypes were treated as single units for association and clustering. Among several hundred genotyped donors of the cohort, an average of about 220,000 unique TCR beta nucleotide sequences was sequenced per donor, of which 15% to 20% were non-productive. Paper-wide results and their limitations: The cohort was sequenced for TCR beta chains only, and without alpha or paired-chain data the features that could be detected were limited. A later analysis found that most CMV-associated TCR beta chains appeared HLA-restricted, with HLA associations seemingly driven largely by CMV exposure. A later analysis associated 15,000 to 20,000 TCR beta sequences with specific HLA alleles at a false discovery rate of 0.05. Strong co-occurrence of HLA alleles, especially DR and DQ, made assigning TCR associations to individual alleles difficult. The study gave a list of 150 to 200 TCR beta chains associated with cytomegalovirus. A further reported finding was that TCR beta sequences accurately predicted the HLA-A and HLA-B alleles for most subjects in the first cohort. The authors suggested that the approach could potentially be generalized to other disease states and immunological phenotypes. A later genetic analysis associated a missense DCLRE1C variant with V-gene and J-gene trimming of TCR beta chains, and an independent cohort replicated the association. Most TCR sequences were seen in very few donors, while some public TCRs were found in many individuals. Because counts were too low, roughly 16 rarely observed V segments, including chromosome 9 orphons, were excluded from the earlier analysis of roughly 580 of the donors. Correlated functional status among segregating V segments might be attributable to linkage disequilibrium, but an unknown experimental factor could not be ruled out. An earlier analysis of around 500 of the donors showed that most TCR beta V segments appeared in productive rearrangements either about 87% or about 30% of the time, which broadly matched IMGT annotations. According to a later analysis, TCR association rates differed among HLA loci, with DRB1 alleles showing the most associated TCRs and HLA-C alleles showing the fewest. In a later analysis, several top co-occurrence clusters were reported to appear linked to parvovirus B19, influenza, CMV and Epstein-Barr virus. Cytomegalovirus status was reported to be diagnosed by the classifier with high specificity and sensitivity in both the original and validation cohorts. Because some donors lacked HLA typing at each locus, the association tests relied only on the typed subset. Presence/absence analyses assumed roughly uniform sequencing depth across donors, an assumption that may not hold. Compared with the approximately 600-donor mean, donors in an Asian-associated ancestry cluster had fewer N-insertions in productive TCRs, according to a later genetic analysis. In vitro tests confirmed that three of the cytomegalovirus-associated TCR beta chains recognize cytomegalovirus antigens. A later analysis found that HLA-associated TCR beta chains were more clonally expanded and had lower generation probabilities than equally common non-associated chains. A cluster of highly shared sequence variants was judged likely to represent a technical artifact of the sequencing pipeline. For the cohort, immune exposure information was limited to CMV serostatus.

A note on this clone: Its antigen is unknown. No qualities accompany the bases; no much larger clone lies one base away.

The cohort consisted of 650 to 700 healthy bone marrow donors. At the time of sampling, every cohort member was nominally healthy, though immune exposures that went unrecorded were likely present. The donor was CMV seronegative and belonged to the group of several hundred seronegative cohort members. A peripheral blood sample was provided by each donor, and peripheral blood mononuclear cells were used for TCR beta sequencing. Genomic DNA was extracted from the blood cell samples with the Qiagen DNeasy Blood Extraction Kit. The library was generated by the immunoSEQ multiplex PCR assay. For the multiplex PCR, a mixture combining 60 forward primers for TCR Vbeta segments and 13 reverse primers for TCR Jbeta segments was used. A multiplex PCR assay on genomic DNA amplified the CDR3 region of rearranged TCR beta genes. On the Illumina HiSeq System, the amplified TCR beta libraries were sequenced as 87-base-pair reads. Turning to the authors' computational methods: A later analysis tallied 70 million to 100 million unique TCR beta chains across the approximately 670 repertoires, and around 10 million of those chains were shared by two or more donors. Raw reads were error-corrected and collapsed into unique sequences with a nearest-neighbor algorithm that merged closely related sequences to remove PCR and sequencing errors. Alignment of CDR3 sequences to IMGT reference sequences was used to assign V, D and J gene segments. For a sequence to be retained, a match of at least six nucleotides to both a V gene segment and a J gene segment was required. Rearrangements were classified as productive when the CDR3 lacked stop codons and remained in frame with V and J, and all other rearrangements were classified as non-productive. Following IMGT convention, CDR3 was defined as the stretch from the second conserved V-encoded cysteine to the conserved J-encoded phenylalanine. Sequences without an unambiguous match to a single V gene segment were excluded from the earlier analysis of several hundred of the donors. In an earlier analysis of a few hundred of the donors, a V segment was called functional when productive rearrangements were above 56.7%, and segregating when the standard deviation between donors exceeded 5%. A statistical classification framework was built to diagnose cytomegalovirus status from the catalog of TCR beta chain sequences. In a later analysis, TCR nucleotide sequences were compared against IMGT/GENE-DB human TR gene sequences so that V and J genes could be assigned. A later analysis assigned CDR3 sequences and most-parsimonious VDJ recombination scenarios with the TCRdist pipeline. In a later analysis, each TCR beta chain was defined by its CDR3 amino acid sequence together with its V-gene family, and reads without a unique V-gene family were excluded. To address suspected cross-contamination and a sequencing artifact, a later analysis removed approximately 600 highly shared, low-generation-probability nucleotide sequences. In a later analysis, a clonal expansion index for each public chain was calculated from normalized within-repertoire ranks of inferred template counts. Generation probabilities in a later analysis came from a VDJ recombination model fitted to out-of-frame rearrangements, and those results were checked against IGoR. In a later analysis, hypergeometric tests were used to score TCR-TCR, TCR-HLA and TCR-CMV co-occurrence, with a repertoire-size bias correction applied to TCR pairs. In a later analysis, false discovery rates were estimated by permuting HLA or CMV assignments 20 times. In a later analysis, co-occurring TCRs were grouped with DBSCAN, and TCRdist sequence similarity was added when clustering was performed within HLA-allele-positive subsets. Co-occurrence clustering excluded repertoires with fewer than 30,000 or more than 120,000 public chains, plus five with anomalous nucleotide sharing. TCRdb retrieved this table from immuneACCESS and kept in-frame rearrangements only. Not all clones are present; in checked studies, unresolved V genes account for under half, and no reason is known for the remainder. V, J and clone size were drawn from that table, and D and trimming were deduced from the DNA. Recorded for this sample are over 75,000 clones; 78% of them occurred a single time. The top ten constitute under 0.8% of the sample.

This receptor was identified in a woman in her sixties or seventies in good health and CMV-seronegative. The sequencing sample was made of PBMCs.

The nucleotides are TGCGCCAGCAGACTAATACAGGGCGCCGGGGAGCTGTTTTTT. Its product reads: CASRLIQGAGELFF. The chain links TRBV5-1 with TRBJ2-2; the D segment could be TRBD1, given 6 matching bases. CDR1 and CDR2, looked up from the germline V gene, are SGHRS and YFSETQ. V loses 5 bases of germline sequence and J loses 6 bases, and the interval between the two ends is 14 bases. Reading from cysteine to phenylalanine, the CDR3 counts 14 amino acids. The retained sequence is limited to the CDR3, 42 bases, with the frame set at the first base.